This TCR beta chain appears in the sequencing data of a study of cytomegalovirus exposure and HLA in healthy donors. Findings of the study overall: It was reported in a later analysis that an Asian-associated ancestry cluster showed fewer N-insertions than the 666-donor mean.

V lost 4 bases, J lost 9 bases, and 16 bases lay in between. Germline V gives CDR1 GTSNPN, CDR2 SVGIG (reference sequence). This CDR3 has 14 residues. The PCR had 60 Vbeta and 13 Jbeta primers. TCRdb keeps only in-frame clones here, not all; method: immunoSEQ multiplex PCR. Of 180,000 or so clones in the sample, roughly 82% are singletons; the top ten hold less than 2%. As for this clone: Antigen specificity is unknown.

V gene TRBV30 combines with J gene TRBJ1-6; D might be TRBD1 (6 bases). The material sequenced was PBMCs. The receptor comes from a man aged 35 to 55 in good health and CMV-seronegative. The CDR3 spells CAWTAGEWGSPLHF. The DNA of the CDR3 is TGTGCCTGGACGGCAGGGGAGTGGGGTTCACCCCTCCACTTT.